Shown below are 7 T cell receptor beta chains from a single sample sequenced in a study of T cells expressing NK-cell markers. One entry per CDR3 protein, without DNA, is what TCRdb gives after re-calling the 5' RACE reads. The sample has about 410,000 distinct CDR3 sequences. The sample comprised blood T cells: a sorted CD56 or NKG2C T cell subset, CD4+ or CD8+ T cells, or bulk PBMC T cells (not recorded which). The receptors stem from a woman in her fifties or sixties in good health.

The rearrangement joins TRBV29-1 to TRBJ1-2; TCRdb calls TRBD1, which cannot be checked without DNA. Germline values: CDR1 SQVTM, CDR2 ANQGSEA. The CDR3 consists of 14 residues. CDR3 sequence reads: CSVAPRLRNYGYTF.

V is TRBV18 and J is TRBJ2-2; there is no DNA to check the TCRdb D call of TRBD1. Looked up from germline, CDR1 is KGHSH and CDR2 is LQKENI. The CDR3 spans 17 residues. The CDR3 here is CASSPQDRGPGTGELFF.

The chain carries TRBV19 and TRBJ2-1; TCRdb picks TRBD1, but there is no DNA to check that call. Per the germline V gene, CDR1 is LNHDA and CDR2 is SQIVND (reference sequence). The CDR3 is 16 amino acids. The CDR3 reads CASTVAWDRGLNEQFF.

J is TRBJ1-5 and V is TRBV12-3 or TRBV12-4; the TRBD1 assignment by TCRdb is unverifiable without DNA. This CDR3 has 15 residues. CDR3 protein: CASSKIGTGEQPQHF.

This chain connects TRBV7-9 to TRBJ2-3. The CDR3 is 16 amino acids. CDR1 and CDR2 from the germline V gene are SEHNR and FQNEAQ (reference sequence). The CDR3 region is CASSFLGRPSTDTQYF.

The rearrangement uses TRBV14 and TRBJ1-6; the TCRdb D gene call, TRBD1, has no DNA to confirm it. The CDR3 is 14 residues long. The germline V gene has CDR1 SGHDN and CDR2 FVKESK. The CDR3: CASSYRGNNSPLHF.

The chain has TRBV20-1 and TRBJ1-5; TCRdb's D call of TRBD1 is untestable without DNA. CDR1 DFQATT and CDR2 SNEGSKA come from the germline V gene (reference sequence). This CDR3 has 12 amino acids. This chain's CDR3 is CSAIRDPGAQHF.